The next 18 T cell receptor beta chains were all read from a single sample in a study of T cells expressing NK-cell markers. Each CDR3 protein gets one entry in TCRdb, which reprocessed the 5' RACE reads and gives no DNA. The specimen's table records 550,000 or so distinct CDR3 sequences. Sequenced input: blood T cells: a sorted CD56 or NKG2C T cell subset, CD4+ or CD8+ T cells, or bulk PBMC T cells (not recorded which). All receptors derive from a young man in good health.

The J gene is TRBJ2-2, the V gene TRBV12-3 or TRBV12-4. This CDR3 is 13 amino acids long. This chain's CDR3 is CASSPYWGGELFF.

J is TRBJ2-7 and V is TRBV6-5; TCRdb returns TRBD1, unconfirmable since there is no DNA. CDR3 length: 12 residues. Germline V gene data show CDR1 as MNHEY and CDR2 as SVGAGI. CDR3 residues: CASGTGTHEQYF.

The chain combines TRBV12-5 with TRBJ1-1. The CDR3 is made up of 14 amino acids. Germline CDR1 is LGHNT and CDR2 is FRNRAP. The CDR3 reads CASAAANMNTEAFF.

This rearrangement joins TRBV20-1 to TRBJ1-2. The germline gives CDR1 DFQATT, CDR2 SNEGSKA (reference sequence). The CDR3 contains 12 residues. This chain's CDR3 is CSARDQWDRYTF.

This rearrangement joins TRBV29-1 to TRBJ2-4; TCRdb lists TRBD2, though no DNA is available to test this call. The CDR3 is made up of 18 amino acids. The germline CDR1 and CDR2 sequences are SQVTM and ANQGSEA. CDR3 amino acids: CSVGGQRAGGIAKNIQYF.

V gene TRBV12-3 or TRBV12-4 combines with J gene TRBJ2-1. The CDR3 runs 13 residues. The CDR3 is CASSLILSHEQFF.

The chain couples TRBV11-2 to TRBJ2-3; TCRdb's D call, TRBD2, is unchecked because there is no DNA. The germline V gene has CDR1 SGHAT and CDR2 FQNNGV. The CDR3 runs to 17 residues. This CDR3 is CASSLIGRGAVPDTQYF.

The chain's CDR3 is CASSQTGTPNEKLFF. The chain links TRBV4-1 to TRBJ1-4. Germline loops: CDR1 MGHRA, CDR2 YSYEKL. The CDR3 spans 15 residues.

The rearrangement links TRBV6-2 or TRBV6-3 to TRBJ2-1; checking the TCRdb D call of TRBD1 is not possible without DNA. CDR1 and CDR2 (germline): MNHEY, SVGEGT. This CDR3 region has 13 residues. The CDR3 reads CASSQRQGHEQFF.

V is TRBV6-5 and J is TRBJ2-3; lacking DNA, the TRBD2 call made by TCRdb goes unchecked. The germline gives CDR1 MNHEY, CDR2 SVGAGI. CDR3 length equals 17 residues. CDR3: CASSYASGRGVGDTQYF.

The chain employs TRBV7-6 and TRBJ2-1; with no DNA, the TCRdb D assignment of TRBD1 cannot be verified. Germline V gene lookup returns CDR1 SGHVS and CDR2 FNYEAQ. This CDR3 is 17 amino acids long. CDR3 in amino acids: CASSFGQGADSYNEQFF.

The rearrangement uses TRBV27 and TRBJ1-1; the TRBD1 assignment by TCRdb is unverifiable without DNA. This CDR3 is 14 amino acids long. Germline V gives CDR1 MNHEY, CDR2 SMNVEV (reference sequence). The CDR3 spells CASRSWQGLTEAFF.

This chain joins TRBV20-1 and TRBJ2-2; without DNA, the TCRdb call of TRBD1 cannot be checked. CDR1 DFQATT and CDR2 SNEGSKA come from the germline V gene (reference sequence). This CDR3 spans 12 amino acids. The CDR3 sequence: CSAPGETGELFF.

V gene TRBV7-2 combines with J gene TRBJ1-6; with no DNA, the TCRdb D assignment of TRBD1 cannot be verified. This CDR3 comprises 14 residues. Germline assignment: CDR1 SGHTA and CDR2 FQGNSA. This CDR3 reads CASSRTAYNSPLHF.

The chain carries TRBV13 and TRBJ1-2; TCRdb's D gene call, TRBD1, goes unchecked for lack of DNA. The CDR3 consists of 14 residues. Germline V gene data show CDR1 as PRHDT and CDR2 as FYEKMQ (reference sequence). CDR3 region: CASNRWGANYGYTF.

V usage is TRBV9 and J usage is TRBJ2-1. The length of the CDR3 is 17 residues. Germline V lookup: CDR1 SGDLS, CDR2 YYNGEE. The CDR3 spells CASSVDSAKVYYNEQFF.

The rearrangement joins TRBV5-1 to TRBJ2-1; the TRBD2 assignment by TCRdb is unverifiable without DNA. Germline V gene data show CDR1 as SGHRS and CDR2 as YFSETQ. The CDR3 loop spans 16 amino acids. CDR3 protein: CASSLAVAGPGDEQFF.

The chain combines TRBV5-1 with TRBJ2-6. There are 16 residues in the CDR3. Per germline, CDR1 SGHRS and CDR2 YFSETQ. The CDR3 is CASSFGDTSGANVLTF.